The 4 T cell receptor beta chains below all came from one sample that was sequenced in a study of T cells in Graves' hyperthyroidism and ophthalmopathy. Amplified regions were TCR beta CDR3 sequences from RNA transcripts. HTBI primers were employed in a first-round RT-PCR of the TCR CDR3. In TCRdb, the multiplex PCR reads were re-called with MiXCR into one record per CDR3 protein. Of around 540,000 distinct CDR3 sequences listed, approximately 44% are singletons. The sample consisted of peripheral blood or thyroid tissue (not recorded which). The receptors here all came from a woman younger than 30 with Graves' hyperthyroidism.

This clonotype was found many times. The chain uses TRBV7-9 and TRBJ1-4, with D hard to call. The CDR3 spans 13 residues. The germline CDR1 and CDR2 sequences are SEHNR and FQNEAQ (reference sequence). V lost 6 bases and J lost 4, with 9 bases in between. The CDR3 sequence: CASRPRINEKLFF. The CDR3 DNA sequence: TGTGCCAGCAGGCCTCGGATTAATGAAAAACTGTTTTTT.

The V gene is TRBV7-2, the J gene TRBJ2-7; maybe TRBD1 (6 bases). Germline V gene sequence: CDR1 SGHTA, CDR2 FQGNSA. V dropped 5 bases and J dropped 3 bases, with 14 bases sitting between them. The CDR3 covers 14 residues. This CDR3 is CASSPGTTIYEQYF. In DNA form, the CDR3 reads TGTGCCAGCAGCCCCGGGACAACGATCTACGAGCAGTACTTC.

This clonotype was picked up many times. V usage is TRBV5-6 and J usage is TRBJ1-5; D gene ambiguous. Between the trimmed V and J ends, which lost 5 bases and 3 bases, there was a span of 6 bases. This CDR3 comprises 12 residues. Germline V CDR1 and CDR2: SGHDT, YYEEEE. The CDR3, as DNA: TGTGCCAGCAGTTCCTTCAATCAGCCCCAGCATTTT. The encoded protein is CASSSFNQPQHF. The variable domain in full, completed from reference TRBV5-6 and TRBJ1-5, reads DAGVTQSPTHLIKTRGQQVTLRCSPKSGHDTVSWYQQALGQGPQFIFQYYEEEERQRGNFPDRFSGHQFPNYSSELNVNALLLGDSALYLCASSSFNQPQHFGDGTRLSIL.

This clonotype appeared a few times. This chain connects TRBV15 to TRBJ2-7; D possibly corresponds to TRBD2 (6 bases). There are 14 residues in the CDR3. From germline, CDR1 is LNHNV and CDR2 YYDKDF (reference sequence). Trimming left V 0 bases short and J 2 bases short, with 8 bases between. CDR3 sequence reads: CATSRERGAYEQYF. The CDR3 nucleotides read TGTGCCACCAGCAGAGAGCGGGGCGCCTACGAGCAGTACTTC. Complete variable domain (other parts from reference TRBV15 and TRBJ2-7): DAMVIQNPRYQVTQFGKPVTLSCSQTLNHNVMYWYQQKSSQAPKLLFHYYDKDFNNEADTPDNFQSRRPNTSFCFLDIRSPGLGDTAMYLCATSRERGAYEQYFGPGTRLTVT.